This T cell receptor (beta chain) appears in the sequencing data of a study of T cell responses to AZD1222 COVID-19 vaccine. Unmatched junction bases numbered 10, after V lost 5 bases and J lost 9 bases. The CDR3 sequence is 15 residues long. Germline loops: CDR1 SEHNR, CDR2 FQNEAQ (reference sequence). Here immunoSEQ multiplex PCR was the method, and the copy in TCRdb shows in-frame clones only, minus some. The sample lists roughly 100,000 clones; roughly 82% were seen once. The gene calls are TRBV7-9 and TRBJ2-4; 10 bases line up with TRBD1. Sequences were derived from peripheral blood, sampled on day 0 of AZD1222 vaccination. The TCR originated in an adult in good health. The CDR3 here is CASSPGTGDRSIQYF. Written as DNA, the CDR3 is TGTGCCAGCAGCCCGGGGACAGGGGACAGGAGCATTCAGTACTTC.